This TCR gamma chain was sequenced for a study of gamma delta lymphoproliferative disorders and STAT genes. The receptor sequences were amplified from genomic DNA of peripheral blood mononuclear cells. Healthy adult blood donors, age- and sex-matched, served as controls. This clone was seen many times. TCRdb re-called the multiplex PCR reads with CATT. The data contain 4,000 to 4,500 gamma-chain clones, roughly 7% of them singletons. What was sequenced was blood. This clonotype was obtained from a human donor in good health.

Here the CDR3 reads CALSYYKKLF. CDR3 DNA sequence: TGTGCCTTGTCTTATTATAAGAAACTCTTT. V is TRGV9 and J is TRGJ1 or TRGJ2. No J gene was available from TCRdb, and it was assigned here by a germline match of the DNA. The CDR3 is 10 residues long. V was pared by 8 bases and J by 3 bases, with 1 base of the junction left unmatched. Germline CDR1 reads GITISATS; CDR2 reads ISYDGTV (reference sequence).